These 29 T cell receptor beta chains share one sample of origin, sequenced in a study of T cells in Graves' hyperthyroidism and ophthalmopathy. TCR beta CDR3 region amplification was performed from RNA transcripts. In the first-round RT-PCR of the TCR CDR3, the HTBI primer set was used. TCRdb called the multiplex PCR reads again in MiXCR, with one record for every CDR3 protein. The sample holds 200,000 to 300,000 distinct CDR3 sequences, approximately 16% seen once. Sequenced: blood. These receptors were taken from a woman aged 18-35 years with Graves' ophthalmopathy.

The J gene is TRBJ2-1, the V gene TRBV12-3 or TRBV12-4; TRBD2 agrees at 13 bases. Trimming at V came to 7 bases and at J to 4 bases, leaving 13 bases not matched to a gene. The CDR3 sequence is 18 residues long. CDR3 coding DNA: TGTGCCAGCAAAACTAGCGGGGGGGAGCAAATGTCATACAATGAGCAGTTCTTC. Translation gives CASKTSGGEQMSYNEQFF.

This clonotype has more than one count but fewer than ten. The chain joins TRBV7-8 to TRBJ2-2; D gene uncertain. This CDR3 has 17 residues. Germline V gene sequence: CDR1 SGHVS, CDR2 FQNEAQ. Trimming removed 5 bases from V and 0 bases from J, with 16 bases in between. As DNA, the CDR3 is TGTGCCAGCAGCCGCCCCAGGCTGCCGACGAACACCGGGGAGCTGTTTTTT. Translation: CASSRPRLPTNTGELFF. Variable domain in full (rest from reference TRBV7-8 and TRBJ2-2): GAGVSQSPRYKVAKRGQDVALRCDPISGHVSLFWYQQALGQGPEFLTYFQNEAQLDKSGLPSDRFFAERPEGSVSTLKIQRTQQEDSAVYLCASSRPRLPTNTGELFFGEGSRLTVL.

This clonotype has at least ten counts. The chain has TRBV7-3 and TRBJ2-3; 11 bases agree with TRBD2. Germline CDR1 SGHTA, CDR2 FQGTGA. J gave up 2 bases and V 4 bases, and 8 bases lay outside the gene matches. The CDR3 length is 17 residues. The CDR3 nucleotides are TGTGCCAGCAGCTCGACCGGGACTAGCGGCTTCACAGATACGCAGTATTTT. This sequence encodes CASSSTGTSGFTDTQYF.

V gene TRBV28 combines with J gene TRBJ2-5; 12 positions match TRBD2. The J segment lost 3 bases and the V segment lost 7 bases, leaving 12 bases of the junction unmatched. Germline CDR1 and CDR2: MDHEN and SYDVKM. The CDR3 runs 17 residues. The CDR3 DNA is TGTGCCAGCAACCCAACGGTGAGGACTAGCGGGGAAGAGACCCAGTACTTC. Translated, it gives CASNPTVRTSGEETQYF.

This clonotype showed up many times. The rearrangement joins TRBV5-1 to TRBJ2-3; 8 bases are a match to TRBD1. This CDR3 has 15 residues. The trim removed 7 bases at V and 3 bases at J, leaving 10 bases unmatched. The V gene's germline CDR1 is SGHRS and CDR2 YFSETQ. The CDR3 here is CASRQRTGTTDTQYF. CDR3 DNA sequence: TGCGCCAGCCGCCAGAGGACAGGGACTACAGATACGCAGTATTTT. Full variable domain (rest looked up from reference TRBV5-1 and TRBJ2-3): KAGVTQTPRYLIKTRGQQVTLSCSPISGHRSVSWYQQTPGQGLQFLFEYFSETQRNKGNFPGRFSGRQFSNSRSEMNVSTLELGDSALYLCASRQRTGTTDTQYFGPGTRLTVL.

This clonotype was recorded at least ten times. The chain couples TRBV7-8 to TRBJ2-5, with D possibly being TRBD2 (6 bases). This CDR3 is built from 13 residues. CDR1 is SGHVS and CDR2 is FQNEAQ in the germline V gene. The V end was cut by 6 bases, the J end by 5 bases, with 13 bases between. The CDR3 reads CASRGLGRETQYF. The CDR3 nucleotides read TGTGCCAGCAGGGGACTGGGGCGGGAGACCCAGTACTTC. The whole variable domain, filled in from reference TRBV7-8 and TRBJ2-5, reads GAGVSQSPRYKVAKRGQDVALRCDPISGHVSLFWYQQALGQGPEFLTYFQNEAQLDKSGLPSDRFFAERPEGSVSTLKIQRTQQEDSAVYLCASRGLGRETQYFGPGTRLLVL.

The V and J genes are TRBV24-1 and TRBJ2-3; D may be TRBD2 (5 bases). Trimming stripped 3 bases from V and 10 bases from J, with 16 bases between. The CDR3 contains 14 residues. Germline loops: CDR1 KGHDR, CDR2 SFDVKD. Here the CDR3 reads CATSDPPGNGPQYF. The CDR3, as DNA: TGTGCCACCAGTGATCCACCGGGAAATGGGCCGCAGTATTTT.

The sample holds many counts of this clonotype. This chain links TRBV7-2 with TRBJ2-3; 11 positions match TRBD2. J lost 4 bases, V lost 8 bases, and 8 bases had no gene match. CDR1 and CDR2 from the germline V gene are SGHTA and FQGNSA. CDR3 size: 15 residues. The CDR3 here is CASGLAGGGADTQYF. CDR3 DNA: TGTGCCAGCGGATTAGCGGGAGGGGGGGCAGATACGCAGTATTTT.

This clonotype has at least ten counts. The chain is built from TRBV30 and TRBJ1-2; the D is unclear. CDR3 length: 14 amino acids. Germline assignment: CDR1 GTSNPN and CDR2 SVGIG (reference sequence). V was shortened by 5 bases and J by 3 bases, with 16 bases between the two germline ends. CDR3 DNA: TGTGCCTGGGATAAATCCGGCAGATACTATGGCTACACCTTC. It is translated as CAWDKSGRYYGYTF.

CDR3 residues: CASSEFLTGDPFNEKLFF. DNA of the CDR3: TGTGCCAGCAGTGAATTCCTGACAGGGGACCCATTTAATGAAAAACTGTTTTTT. This chain joins TRBV6-1 and TRBJ1-4; 8 bases fit TRBD1. J was trimmed by 4 bases and V by 2 bases; bases with no gene match: 12. There are 18 residues in the CDR3. Germline-derived CDR1 and CDR2 are MNHNS and SASEGT.

This clonotype was recorded at least ten times. The chain couples TRBV9 to TRBJ1-2; D perhaps matches TRBD1 (5 bases). Per germline, CDR1 SGDLS and CDR2 YYNGEE. The CDR3 loop spans 15 amino acids. The ends were cut back, 4 bases at V and 6 bases at J, with 19 bases in the middle. In nucleotides, the CDR3 is TGTGCCAGCAGCCCCTCCCCTGGGGCACCCGATGGCTACACCTTC. The encoded protein is CASSPSPGAPDGYTF.

There are many counts of this clonotype. The chain joins TRBV6-2 or TRBV6-3 to TRBJ2-1; 11 positions match TRBD2. Germline V gene lookup returns CDR1 MNHEY and CDR2 SVGEGT. After removal of 3 bases from V and 0 bases from J, the junction contained 7 bases not matched to a gene. The CDR3 runs 18 residues. The CDR3, as DNA: TGTGCCAGCAGTTATCCTAGCGGGAGGAAACCCTCCTACAATGAGCAGTTCTTC. Translation: CASSYPSGRKPSYNEQFF.

This clonotype was recorded at least ten times. J is TRBJ1-6 and V is TRBV10-3; a weak D match, TRBD1 (5 bases). Per the germline V gene, CDR1 is ENHRY and CDR2 is SYGVKD. The CDR3 has 14 amino acids. V gave up 11 bases and J gave up 0 bases, with 11 bases separating them. CDR3 in amino acids: CAGRGTSYNSPLHF. DNA of the CDR3: TGTGCCGGCCGAGGGACCTCCTATAATTCACCCCTCCACTTT.

Turning to this clonotype: At one end the junction does not follow the germline gene, possibly because of a read error. The chain couples TRBV7-7 to TRBJ2-3; D possibly corresponds to TRBD2 (5 bases). There are 14 residues in the CDR3. The germline V gene encodes CDR1 SSHAT and CDR2 FNYEAQ (reference sequence). CDR3 nucleotides: TGTGCTAGCAGCTCCGGGGAGTACACAGATACGCAGTATTTT. It translates to CASSSGEYTDTQYF.

This clonotype was recorded at least ten times. The genes are TRBV27 and TRBJ2-5, with 9 positions matching TRBD1. The CDR3 length is 13 residues. Germline values: CDR1 MNHEY, CDR2 SMNVEV (reference sequence). Trimming took 6 bases from V and 4 from J; bases not matched to a gene: 3. As DNA, the CDR3 is TGTGCCAGCAGGGGGACAGGGACAGAGACCCAGTACTTC. Its translation is CASRGTGTETQYF.

This clonotype came up a few times. The V call is TRBV19, the J call TRBJ1-5; D unresolved. V was trimmed by 7 bases and J by 8 bases, leaving 18 bases between them. CDR3 size: 14 residues. The germline gives CDR1 LNHDA, CDR2 SQIVND (reference sequence). For the CDR3, the DNA is TGTGCCAGTAACGATTTTTCGGCGTTGGAGCCCCAGCATTTT. Protein: CASNDFSALEPQHF.

This clonotype was picked up many times. The chain employs TRBV20-1 and TRBJ2-2, with D perhaps matching TRBD2 (6 bases). V was trimmed by 3 bases and J by 7 bases, leaving 15 bases between them. CDR1 is DFQATT and CDR2 is SNEGSKA in the germline V gene (reference sequence). The CDR3 extends over 14 amino acids. The CDR3 DNA follows: TGCAGTGCTAGCCCGGGAGTTCGTGGCGGGGAGCTGTTTTTT. Its translation: CSASPGVRGGELFF.

The sample holds a few counts of this clonotype. This clone may be a read error of a much larger clone one base away. The chain carries TRBV2 and TRBJ1-4; 7 bases map to TRBD1. The CDR3 runs to 13 residues. Germline loops: CDR1 SNHLY, CDR2 FYNNEI. In DNA form, the CDR3 reads TGTGCCCGCAGTGAGACAGGGACTGAAAAACTGTTTTTT. It is translated as CARSETGTEKLFF.

This clonotype was seen repeatedly, ten times or more. The chain carries TRBV28 and TRBJ1-1, with TRBD1 as a possible D gene (6 bases). In germline, CDR1 is MDHEN, CDR2 SYDVKM. Trimming cost V 3 bases and J 5 bases, with 13 bases left between them. CDR3 size: 14 residues. CDR3: CASSFEGGGTEAFF. The CDR3 region has the DNA TGTGCCAGCAGTTTTGAAGGAGGGGGGACTGAAGCTTTCTTT.

This clonotype was observed many times. The V gene is TRBV12-3 or TRBV12-4, the J gene TRBJ2-6; tentatively, D is TRBD1 or TRBD2 (6 bases each). The CDR3 covers 21 residues. The ends were cut back, 2 bases at V and 0 bases at J, with 23 bases in the middle. The CDR3 region is CASSLLVGGLTQFSGANVLTF. The DNA of the CDR3 is TGTGCCAGCAGTTTACTAGTAGGGGGGCTTACCCAATTCTCTGGGGCCAACGTCCTGACTTTC.

This clonotype was seen many times. This chain uses TRBV6-1 with TRBJ2-7; 7 bases are shared with TRBD2. CDR1 and CDR2 from the germline V gene are MNHNS and SASEGT. V gave up 5 bases and J gave up 4 bases; unmatched junction bases: 17. This CDR3 is 17 amino acids long. The CDR3 spells CASSWTLRQREGYEQYF. For the CDR3, the DNA is TGTGCCAGCAGTTGGACACTACGACAAAGGGAGGGGTACGAGCAGTACTTC.

A word on this clonotype: A much bigger clone sits one base away, suggesting this may be a read error. This rearrangement joins TRBV7-2 to TRBJ2-7; 9 nucleotides align to TRBD1. V was clipped by 5 bases and J by 5 bases; unmatched bases: 10. The CDR3 contains 15 residues. Per germline, CDR1 SGHTA and CDR2 FQGNSA. The CDR3 nucleotides read TGTGCCAGCAGCCCCCCCGGGACAGGGTTTGACGAGCAGTACTTC. Its protein product is CASSPPGTGFDEQYF.

This clonotype was counted a few times. At one end the junction does not follow the germline gene, possibly because of a read error. The J gene is TRBJ2-4, the V gene TRBV12-3 or TRBV12-4, with D unresolved. This CDR3 is 14 amino acids long. CDR3 nucleotide sequence: TGTGCCAGCAGTTCCCCCCAGTTAGGAAACATTCAGTGCTTC. Residues: CASSSPQLGNIQCF.

The table lists this clonotype with many counts. The rearrangement links TRBV6-2 or TRBV6-3 to TRBJ2-3; no reliable D call. The germline V gene has CDR1 MNHEY and CDR2 SVGEGT. V was cut by 5 bases and J by 6 bases, with 6 bases left in between. The CDR3 sequence is 11 residues long. Here the CDR3 reads CASSISDTQYF. In nucleotides, the CDR3 is TGTGCCAGCAGTATCTCCGATACGCAGTATTTT.

The chain combines TRBV28 with TRBJ2-5; 13 bases map to TRBD2. The ends lost 7 bases at V and 3 bases at J; junction bases unmatched: 14. This CDR3 comprises 18 residues. Germline V CDR1 and CDR2: MDHEN, SYDVKM. The CDR3 is CASNPTVRTSGSKETQYF. In DNA, the CDR3 is TGTGCCAGCAACCCAACGGTGAGGACTAGCGGGAGTAAAGAGACCCAGTACTTC.

This clonotype was counted many times. The chain is built from TRBV24-1 and TRBJ1-4; the D gene is possibly TRBD1 (6 bases). V lost 2 bases, J lost 8 bases, and 11 bases lay in between. This CDR3 contains 14 residues. CDR1 KGHDR and CDR2 SFDVKD come from the germline V gene. The CDR3 loop reads CATSDSGHREKLFF. The CDR3 DNA follows: TGTGCCACCAGTGATTCGGGACACCGGGAAAAACTGTTTTTT.

This clonotype has at least ten counts. CDR3 sequence reads: CSARPRVSLYEQYF. The CDR3 DNA is TGCAGTGCTAGACCGAGGGTCAGTCTCTACGAGCAGTACTTC. V gene TRBV20-1 combines with J gene TRBJ2-7; D is possibly TRBD2 (5 bases). Germline V gives CDR1 DFQATT, CDR2 SNEGSKA (reference sequence). The CDR3 length is 14 residues. Trimming took off 2 bases at V and 3 bases at J, with 14 bases between the two ends.

The V call is TRBV7-3, the J call TRBJ1-3; maybe TRBD1 (6 bases). Germline CDR1 and CDR2: SGHTA and FQGTGA. CDR3 length: 17 amino acids. Trimming took 3 bases from V and 11 from J, leaving 26 bases between them. This CDR3 reads CASSFPSTGPSGRAIYF. CDR3 bases: TGTGCCAGCAGCTTCCCCTCGACAGGCCCCTCCGGGAGGGCCATATATTTT.

This clonotype was seen many times. The chain links TRBV12-3 or TRBV12-4 to TRBJ1-4, with a tentative D call TRBD1 (5 bases). With 4 bases removed from V and 6 bases from J, the gap between germline ends came to 18 bases. The CDR3 is 16 amino acids. For the CDR3, the DNA is TGTGCCAGCAGTTGGGGACCGGGACTTCCTTATGAAAAACTGTTTTTT. Translating it yields CASSWGPGLPYEKLFF.